This T cell receptor (beta chain) was captured in a study of regulatory T cells in long-lasting Graves disease. Germline values: CDR1 SQVTM, CDR2 ANQGSEA. This CDR3 region has 14 residues. V lost 5 bases and J lost 0, with 12 bases in between. The time point: persistent/refractory GD, antithyroid drugs over 5 years with positive TRAb. TCR sequences were obtained from RNA taken from PBMCs. Building the TCR beta libraries relied on iRepertoire HTBI primers, and CDR3 regions underwent Arm-PCR. TCRdb reprocessed the multiplex PCR reads via MiXCR and lists one record per CDR3 protein. This sample has roughly 430,000 distinct CDR3 sequences; about 21% occur once, and the top ten carry roughly an eighth.

The material sequenced was peripheral blood mononuclear cells (PBMCs), taken when the disease was refractory, from a patient treated with antithyroid drugs. This clonotype was obtained from a female donor with Graves disease. This chain joins TRBV29-1 and TRBJ2-3; possibly TRBD2 for D (7 bases). The CDR3 DNA reads as TGCAGCGTTTACACGGGGGGCAGCACAGATACGCAGTATTTT. It specifies CSVYTGGSTDTQYF.